This entry describes one T cell receptor beta chain. Its antigen is currently unknown. The donors were in the approximately 120-subject validation cohort, distinct from the approximately 670-subject first cohort. The assay was immunoSEQ multiplex PCR, and TCRdb's table has in-frame clones only and misses some. The sample contains more than 200,000 clones, about 90% of which appear only once. The data derive from a study of cytomegalovirus exposure and HLA in healthy donors. Study-level background: The 95 to 150 validation repertoires used a platform that matched the one used for the roughly 700 first-cohort repertoires, as a later analysis reported.

Whole-study findings and limits: Confirmation in vitro established that a few CMV-associated chains were specific for CMV antigens. The listing of some 170 TCR beta chains classed them as cytomegalovirus-associated.

Trimming cost V 2 bases and J 9 bases, with 17 bases left between them. CDR3 length equals 14 residues. CDR1 GTSNPN and CDR2 SVGIG come from the germline V gene (reference sequence). The chain links TRBV30 to TRBJ2-1, with D perhaps matching TRBD1 (6 bases). The material sequenced was PBMCs. The origin of this receptor is a man between 18 and 35 years old in good health and CMV-seropositive. CDR3 region: CAWSISQGFSEQFF. For the CDR3, the DNA is TGTGCCTGGAGTATATCACAGGGATTCAGTGAGCAGTTCTTC. Using reference TRBV30 and TRBJ2-1 for the parts outside the CDR3, the full variable domain is SQTIHQWPATLVQPVGSPLSLECTVEGTSNPNLYWYRQAAGRGLQLLFYSVGIGQISSEVPQNLSASRPQDRQFILSSKKLLLSDSGFYLCAWSISQGFSEQFFGPGTRLTVL.